These 15 T cell receptor beta chains were all obtained from the same sample, sequenced in a study of T cell responses to AZD1222 COVID-19 vaccine. Profiling relied on immunoSEQ multiplex PCR, and the TCRdb table lists in-frame clones only, not all of them. The table has fewer than 110,000 clones, 92% seen once; the top ten hold approximately 9.3%. Sequences were derived from peripheral blood, sampled 28 days after the second AZD1222 dose. These receptors were collected from an adult who received the AZD1222 COVID-19 vaccine.

This clone occurred once. The chain recombines TRBV19 with TRBJ2-1; 7 bases match TRBD2. Germline CDR1 reads LNHDA; CDR2 reads SQIVND (reference sequence). Losses at the gene ends were 7 bases for V and 0 bases for J; bases not matched to a gene: 9. The CDR3 contains 16 residues. DNA of the CDR3: TGTGCCAGTAAGGCAGCGGGATCGGGCTCCTACAATGAGCAGTTCTTC. Its protein product is CASKAAGSGSYNEQFF.

The CDR3 loop is CASSPPSGGAGNEQFF. As DNA, the CDR3 is TGCGCCAGCAGCCCCCCCTCCGGGGGGGCTGGTAATGAGCAGTTCTTC. This chain joins TRBV5-1 and TRBJ2-1; 8 positions match TRBD2. Germline lookup yields CDR1 SGHRS and CDR2 YFSETQ. This CDR3 is built from 16 residues. J was trimmed by 7 bases and V by 4 bases; bases with no gene match: 13.

In this sample, this clone turned up a few times. The V gene is TRBV4-2, the J gene TRBJ1-4; D may be TRBD1 (5 bases). V lost 2 bases to trimming and J lost 13 bases, with 17 bases between them. Germline values: CDR1 LGHNA, CDR2 YNFKEQ. The CDR3 is made up of 14 amino acids. DNA for the CDR3: TGTGCCAGCAGCCAAAGGGACCAGGCCGAAGGACTGTTTTTT. Translation: CASSQRDQAEGLFF.

The chain employs TRBV6-5 and TRBJ2-5; D tentatively fits TRBD1 or TRBD2 (6 bases each). The CDR3 has 14 amino acids. Trimming left V 8 bases short and J 2 bases short, with 15 bases between. CDR1 and CDR2 from the germline V gene are MNHEY and SVGAGI. CDR3 sequence (DNA): TGTGCCAGCCAGGAGGGGGGCAGACAAGAGACCCAGTACTTC. The encoded protein is CASQEGGRQETQYF.

V gene TRBV4-3 combines with J gene TRBJ1-1; D call uncertain. Germline CDR1 LGHNA, CDR2 YSLEER. The CDR3 has 15 amino acids. The germline V and J ends were trimmed by 7 bases and 0 bases, with 15 bases remaining between them. The CDR3 DNA reads TGCGCCAGCAAAGAATCAGGACTGATGAACACTGAAGCTTTCTTT. It encodes CASKESGLMNTEAFF.

The chain carries TRBV19 and TRBJ2-1; 9 bases map to TRBD2. Germline V gives CDR1 LNHDA, CDR2 SQIVND (reference sequence). The V segment lost 2 bases and the J segment 4 bases; nucleotides outside the gene matches: 6. The CDR3 loop spans 16 amino acids. CDR3 sequence (DNA): TGTGCCAGTAGTATAACCGCGGGAGGGCGATACAATGAGCAGTTCTTC. Translation gives CASSITAGGRYNEQFF.

V and J are TRBV7-9 and TRBJ1-4; D is ambiguous. Looked up from germline, CDR1 is SEHNR and CDR2 is FQNEAQ (reference sequence). CDR3 length equals 16 residues. V lost 6 bases and J lost 3, with 17 bases in between. The CDR3 region has the DNA TGTGCCAGCAGATCAATACCAGGTCGGGCTAATGAAAAACTGTTTTTT. Amino acids: CASRSIPGRANEKLFF.

V gene TRBV10-2 combines with J gene TRBJ2-2; TRBD2 agrees at 13 bases. Trimming removed 4 bases from V and 5 bases from J; junction bases left unmatched: 4. The CDR3 has 16 amino acids. CDR1 WSHSY and CDR2 SAAADI come from the germline V gene. The CDR3, as DNA: TGCGCCAGCAGTGGAACACTAGCGGGGGGGACCGGGGAGCTGTTTTTT. Its protein product is CASSGTLAGGTGELFF.

The chain combines TRBV7-9 with TRBJ2-7, with D tentatively TRBD1 (6 bases). V was cut by 1 base and J by 4 bases, with 11 bases left in between. Germline V CDR1 and CDR2: SEHNR, FQNEAQ (reference sequence). This CDR3 spans 14 amino acids. The CDR3 nucleotides are TGTGCCAGCAGCTTAGGTGGCAGGGGATACGAGCAGTACTTC. Protein product: CASSLGGRGYEQYF.

This sequence joins TRBV9 and TRBJ1-2; D unclear. Per germline, CDR1 SGDLS and CDR2 YYNGEE. There are 16 residues in the CDR3. Trimming pared 0 bases from V and 2 bases from J, leaving 14 bases between. The CDR3 sequence: CASSVADRPTNYGYTF. CDR3 coding DNA: TGTGCCAGCAGCGTAGCGGATCGCCCCACCAACTATGGCTACACCTTC. The complete variable domain, with remaining parts taken from reference TRBV9 and TRBJ1-2, reads DSGVTQTPKHLITATGQRVTLRCSPRSGDLSVYWYQQSLDQGLQFLIQYYNGEERAKGNILERFSAQQFPDLHSELNLSSLELGDSALYFCASSVADRPTNYGYTFGSGTRLTVV.

J is TRBJ2-5 and V is TRBV28, with D maybe TRBD2 (5 bases). This CDR3 has 16 residues. With 4 bases removed from V and 1 base from J, the gap between germline ends came to 16 bases. In germline, CDR1 is MDHEN, CDR2 SYDVKM. This CDR3 is CASSYGGPRIQETQYF. As DNA, the CDR3 is TGTGCCAGCAGTTATGGAGGACCGAGAATCCAAGAGACCCAGTACTTC.

This chain links TRBV29-1 with TRBJ1-4; 11 bases are a match to TRBD1. In germline, CDR1 is SQVTM, CDR2 ANQGSEA. The CDR3 spans 16 residues. The J segment lost 7 bases and the V segment lost 6 bases, leaving 13 bases of the junction unmatched. CDR3 sequence (DNA): TGCAGCGTCGCAAAAACACGGACAGGGGGCCCTGAAAAACTGTTTTTT. Its protein is CSVAKTRTGGPEKLFF.

The genes are TRBV6-5 and TRBJ1-1; D remains unclear. The germline V gene has CDR1 MNHEY and CDR2 SVGAGI. The CDR3 loop spans 15 amino acids. Trimming removed 6 bases at V and 1 base at J, with 15 bases between. CDR3 DNA: TGTGCCAGCAGACAATCGGTTGCCGAGAACACTGAAGCTTTCTTT. As protein: CASRQSVAENTEAFF.

CDR3 sequence reads: CASSTEINEKLFF. The CDR3 nucleotides read TGTGCCAGCAGTACAGAGATTAATGAAAAACTGTTTTTT. The chain joins TRBV4-2 to TRBJ1-4; unclear D gene. V was shortened by 6 bases and J by 4 bases, with 9 bases between the two germline ends. CDR1 LGHNA and CDR2 YNFKEQ come from the germline V gene. The CDR3 length is 13 residues.

This rearrangement joins TRBV20-1 to TRBJ2-1; D call uncertain. Germline V CDR1 and CDR2: DFQATT, SNEGSKA (reference sequence). V lost 6 bases, J lost 5 bases, and 8 bases lay in between. The CDR3 totals 11 residues. The CDR3 DNA sequence: TGCAGTGCCCCTCGTAACAATGAGCAGTTCTTC. This sequence encodes CSAPRNNEQFF.